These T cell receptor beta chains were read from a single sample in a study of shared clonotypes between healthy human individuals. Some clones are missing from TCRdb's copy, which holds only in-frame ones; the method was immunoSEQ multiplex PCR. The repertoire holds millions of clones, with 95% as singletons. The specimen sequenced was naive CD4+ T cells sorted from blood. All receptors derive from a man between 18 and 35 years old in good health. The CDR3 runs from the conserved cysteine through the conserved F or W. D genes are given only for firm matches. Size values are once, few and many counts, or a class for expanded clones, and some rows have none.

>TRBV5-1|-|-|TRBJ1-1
CASSPIGGKNTEAFF
TGCGCCAGCAGCCCGATTGGGGGGAAGAACACTGAAGCTTTCTTT
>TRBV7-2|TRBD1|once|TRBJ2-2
CASSLRDSNTGELFF
TGTGCCAGCAGCTTACGGGACAGTAACACCGGGGAGCTGTTTTTT
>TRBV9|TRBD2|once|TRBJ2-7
CASSGRGASYEQYF
TGTGCCAGCAGCGGGCGGGGGGCCTCCTACGAGCAGTACTTC
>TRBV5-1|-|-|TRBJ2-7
CASSLGGGVSYEQYF
TGCGCCAGCAGCTTGGGAGGCGGAGTTTCCTACGAGCAGTACTTC
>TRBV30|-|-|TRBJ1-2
CAWDIGARSRGYTF
TGTGCCTGGGACATAGGGGCCAGGTCTAGAGGCTACACCTTC
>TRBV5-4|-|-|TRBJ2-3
CASSLGGLTTDTQYF
TGTGCCAGCAGCTTGGGTGGACTAACCACAGATACGCAGTATTTT
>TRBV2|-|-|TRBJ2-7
CASMADRTPTGGHEQYF
TGTGCCAGCATGGCGGATCGCACTCCGACAGGCGGCCACGAGCAGTACTTC
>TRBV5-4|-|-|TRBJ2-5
CASSLPDPRDQYF
TGTGCCAGCAGCTTACCGGACCCCCGGGATCAGTACTTC
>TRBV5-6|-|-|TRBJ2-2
CASSGMGRRANTGELFF
TGTGCCAGCAGCGGAATGGGGAGGAGGGCTAACACCGGGGAGCTGTTTTTT
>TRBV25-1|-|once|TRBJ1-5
CASTPQGAGNQPQHF
TGTGCCAGCACACCCCAGGGAGCGGGCAATCAGCCCCAGCATTTT
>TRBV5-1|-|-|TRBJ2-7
CASSLGDPRSF
TGCGCCAGCAGCCTCGGGGACCCCAGGAGCTTC
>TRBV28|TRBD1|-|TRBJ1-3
CASSFEGARGNTIYF
TGTGCCAGCAGTTTTGAGGGGGCGAGGGGAAACACCATATATTTT
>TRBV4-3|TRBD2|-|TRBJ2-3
CASSHARNWAGGPLSTDTQYF
TGCGCCAGCAGCCACGCTCGGAATTGGGCGGGAGGGCCGCTGTCCACAGATACGCAGTATTTT
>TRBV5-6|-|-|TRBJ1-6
CASSLVSGAPGSPLHF
TGTGCCAGCAGCTTGGTATCGGGGGCGCCTGGTTCACCCCTCCACTTT
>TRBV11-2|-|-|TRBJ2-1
CASSPKTVSSYNEQFF
TGTGCCAGCAGTCCGAAAACGGTGAGCTCCTACAATGAGCAGTTCTTC
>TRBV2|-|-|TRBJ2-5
CASDRGIQTDQETQYF
TGTGCCAGCGACCGGGGGATTCAGACAGATCAAGAGACCCAGTACTTC
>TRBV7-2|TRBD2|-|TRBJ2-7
CASSLSAGGSYEQYF
TGTGCCAGCAGCTTGTCAGCGGGAGGTTCCTACGAGCAGTACTTC
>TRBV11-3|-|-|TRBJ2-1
CASSSSGAYNEQFF
TGTGCCAGCAGCTCCTCCGGGGCGTACAATGAGCAGTTCTTC
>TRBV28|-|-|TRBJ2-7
CASRTTGQGYNEQYF
TGTGCCAGCAGAACGACGGGGCAGGGTTACAACGAGCAGTACTTC
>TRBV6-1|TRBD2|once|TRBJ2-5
CASKLAKETQYF
TGTGCCAGCAAACTAGCGAAAGAGACCCAGTACTTC
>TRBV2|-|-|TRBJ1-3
CASSVGRGPNTIYF
TGTGCCAGCAGTGTAGGCAGGGGTCCGAACACCATATATTTT
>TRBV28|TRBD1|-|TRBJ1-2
CASDPGQGAYGYTF
TGTGCCAGCGATCCGGGACAGGGGGCTTATGGCTACACCTTC
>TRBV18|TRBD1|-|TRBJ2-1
CASSPPGQDNEQFF
TGTGCCAGCTCACCACCGGGACAGGACAATGAGCAGTTCTTC
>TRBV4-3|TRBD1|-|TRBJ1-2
CASSQDRGPYGYTF
TGCGCCAGCAGCCAGGACAGGGGCCCTTATGGCTACACCTTC
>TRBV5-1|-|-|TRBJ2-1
CASSLVQSSYNEQFF
TGCGCCAGCAGCTTGGTGCAGAGCTCCTACAATGAGCAGTTCTTC
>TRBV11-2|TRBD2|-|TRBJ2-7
CASTSGRAGTYEQYF
TGTGCCAGCACCTCAGGGAGGGCGGGGACCTACGAGCAGTACTTC
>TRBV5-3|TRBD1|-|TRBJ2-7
CARSPHRGLTYEQYF
TGTGCCAGAAGCCCTCACAGGGGGTTGACCTACGAGCAGTACTTC
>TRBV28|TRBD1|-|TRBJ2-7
CASRETGKTYEQYF
TGTGCCAGCAGGGAGACAGGGAAAACCTACGAGCAGTACTTC
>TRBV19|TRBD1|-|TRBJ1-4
CASSGQGAEDEKLFF
TGTGCCAGTAGTGGACAGGGGGCTGAGGATGAAAAACTGTTTTTT
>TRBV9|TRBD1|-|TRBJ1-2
CASSAKTGPANYGYTF
TGTGCCAGCAGCGCAAAGACAGGGCCTGCTAACTATGGCTACACCTTC
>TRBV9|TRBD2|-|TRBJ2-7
CASSPTLAGAYEQYF
TGTGCCAGCAGCCCCACCCTAGCGGGAGCCTACGAGCAGTACTTC
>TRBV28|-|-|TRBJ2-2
CASSLFARSIGELFF
TGTGCCAGCAGTTTATTCGCCCGGTCCATCGGGGAGCTGTTTTTT
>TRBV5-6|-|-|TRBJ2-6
CASSPSDGSGANVLTF
TGTGCCAGCAGCCCATCGGACGGCTCTGGGGCCAACGTCCTGACTTTC
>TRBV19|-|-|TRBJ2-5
CASSIQGGGETQYF
TGTGCCAGTAGTATACAGGGAGGCGGGGAGACCCAGTACTTC
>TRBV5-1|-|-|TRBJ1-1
CASSLGGSRTEAFF
TGCGCCAGCAGCTTGGGGGGTAGTCGCACTGAAGCTTTCTTT
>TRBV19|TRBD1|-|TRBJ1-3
CASSTTGAGNTIYF
TGTGCCAGTAGTACTACAGGGGCTGGAAACACCATATATTTT
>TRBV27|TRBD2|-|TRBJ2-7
CASSSLTSGSYEQYF
TGTGCCAGCAGTTCCTTGACTAGCGGATCCTACGAGCAGTACTTC
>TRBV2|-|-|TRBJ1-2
CASSVLGRKGYTF
TGTGCCAGCAGTGTACTAGGGCGGAAGGGCTACACCTTC
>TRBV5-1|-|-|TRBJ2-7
CASSLESSYEQYF
TGCGCCAGCAGCTTAGAGTCGAGCTACGAGCAGTACTTC